The clone carrying this T cell receptor (beta chain) was picked up one time. Germline and junction disagree at one end, which may indicate a read error. This sample's RNA came from whole unsorted tissue. This non-tumor lung sample came from over 3 cm beyond the tumor edge. This entry comes from a study of tumor and adjacent non-tumor tissue in lung cancer. Overall study: There were some 11 adenocarcinoma, a couple of squamous cell carcinoma and 1 small cell lung cancer cases.

Three rounds of nested PCR, following a modified ARM-PCR protocol, produced the TCRbeta library. In TCRdb, the multiplex PCR reads were re-called with MiXCR into one record per CDR3 protein. Here the sample spans about 100,000 distinct CDR3 sequences, 50% to 70% being singletons. The clonotype comes from a man aged 30 to 45 with non-small cell lung cancer. Sequenced material: distant non-tumor lung tissue.

The CDR3 reads CAGSQDRVPGEQFF. The CDR3 DNA reads as TGCGCCGGCAGCCAGGACAGGGTCCCCGGTGAGCAGTTCTTC. V gene TRBV4-1 combines with J gene TRBJ2-1, with 8 bases that match TRBD1. CDR3 length: 14 amino acids. CDR1 is MGHRA, CDR2 YSYEKL, per germline.